Listed below are T cell receptor beta chains from one sample, sequenced in a study of glioma-infiltrating T cells after dendritic cell vaccination. TCRdb keeps only in-frame clones here, not all; method: immunoSEQ multiplex PCR. The sample holds 100,000 or so clones, over 75% seen once. Sequenced here: blood, sampled before dendritic cell vaccination. These receptors originate from a human donor with glioblastoma. The CDR3 runs from the conserved cysteine through the conserved F or W.

cdr3_aa: CASTTETYEQYF
v_call: TRBV5-6
j_call: TRBJ2-7

cdr3_aa: CASSLTGVSTDTQYF
v_call: TRBV6-5
j_call: TRBJ2-3

cdr3_aa: CASSQYHTGTDSYEQYF
v_call: TRBV4-3
j_call: TRBJ2-7

cdr3_aa: CASSQARAGSYEQYF
v_call: TRBV4-3
j_call: TRBJ2-7

cdr3_aa: CASSFRAYGYTF
v_call: TRBV28
j_call: TRBJ1-2

cdr3_aa: CAISETSERGEQFF
v_call: TRBV10-3
j_call: TRBJ2-1

cdr3_aa: CASSFITANTGELFF
v_call: TRBV27
j_call: TRBJ2-2

cdr3_aa: CSVEGGLSYEQYF
v_call: TRBV29-1
j_call: TRBJ2-7

cdr3_aa: CASSLSGGDTQYF
v_call: TRBV28
j_call: TRBJ2-3

cdr3_aa: CASRKQLSNTEAFF
v_call: TRBV5-1
j_call: TRBJ1-1

cdr3_aa: CASSKIWAGYQETQYF
v_call: TRBV19
j_call: TRBJ2-5